The 9 T cell receptor beta chains in this list originate from one sample, sequenced in a study of T cell repertoires in cytomegalovirus infection. Using its own MiXCR run on the reads, TCRdb lists one record per CDR3 protein. Altogether 100,000 or so distinct CDR3 sequences are present, approximately 15% being singletons, with the ten largest covering less than 10%. Sample: PBMCs. The receptors here all came from a human donor in good health (CMV status not recorded). Some clones in this sample may be carry-over from other donors' samples.

The CDR3: CASNRVYNSPLHF. In DNA, the CDR3 is TGTGCCAGCAATCGGGTTTATAATTCACCCCTCCACTTT. This chain links TRBV6-1 with TRBJ1-6; D uncertain. The CDR3 has 13 amino acids. Trimming cost V 7 bases and J 4 bases, with 8 bases left between them. The germline CDR1 and CDR2 sequences are MNHNS and SASEGT.

On this clonotype itself: This may stem from a read error, because a much larger clone lies one nucleotide away. The J gene is TRBJ2-7, the V gene TRBV7-8; 8 bases agree with TRBD2. Per germline, CDR1 SGHVS and CDR2 FQNEAQ. V trimming: 8 bases; J trimming: 6 bases; junction bases outside the gene matches: 21. The CDR3 is 17 residues long. The CDR3 region is CASRGPGVRGDLCEQYF. CDR3 nucleotides: TGTGCCAGCCGCGGCCCAGGGGTGCGGGGGGATCTCTGCGAGCAGTACTTC.

This clonotype was found many times. The chain carries TRBV7-2 and TRBJ2-5, with D possibly being TRBD2 (6 bases). The CDR3 contains 13 residues. Germline loops: CDR1 SGHTA, CDR2 FQGNSA. V lost 3 bases, J lost 3 bases, and 8 bases lay in between. In nucleotides, the CDR3 is TGTGCCAGCAGCTTGGGAGGAAAAGAGACCCAGTACTTC. Its protein is CASSLGGKETQYF.

This clonotype has a handful of counts. The chain has TRBV7-6 and TRBJ1-2; D remains ambiguous. Per germline, CDR1 SGHVS and CDR2 FNYEAQ. The V and J ends lost 6 bases and 4 bases respectively, with 9 bases between them. The CDR3 spans 12 residues. The CDR3 bases are TGTGCCAGCAGTGGTCAGTTCTATGGCTACACCTTC. It yields the protein CASSGQFYGYTF.

In this sample, this clonotype turned up many times. The gene calls are TRBV6-8 and TRBJ1-2; D is uncertain. The CDR3 contains 14 residues. Germline CDR1 and CDR2: MNHGY and SAAAGT. Trimming stripped 8 bases from V and 2 bases from J, with 15 bases between. The CDR3 protein is CASREKTLNYGYTF. CDR3 coding DNA: TGTGCCAGCCGAGAGAAGACATTGAACTATGGCTACACCTTC.

The sample holds many counts of this clonotype. The V gene is TRBV12-3 or TRBV12-4, the J gene TRBJ2-5; perhaps D is TRBD1 or TRBD2 (5 bases each). CDR3 size: 14 residues. The V end was cut by 5 bases, the J end by 0 bases, with 10 bases between. The CDR3 sequence is CASSGGSHQETQYF. For the CDR3, the DNA is TGTGCCAGCAGTGGGGGTTCGCACCAAGAGACCCAGTACTTC.

This clonotype has a handful of counts. V gene TRBV6-5 combines with J gene TRBJ1-2, with no clear D. The CDR3 length is 13 residues. V lost 0 bases and J 6 bases, leaving 8 bases between the germline ends. Germline V gene data show CDR1 as MNHEY and CDR2 as SVGAGI. DNA for the CDR3: TGTGCCAGCAGTTACTCGATCTTGGATGGCTACACCTTC. It is translated as CASSYSILDGYTF.

This clonotype appeared once. A much bigger clone sits one base away, suggesting this may be a read error. The genes are TRBV11-2 and TRBJ1-3, with D unclear. This CDR3 spans 17 amino acids. CDR1 is SGHAT and CDR2 is FQNNGV in the germline V gene. V lost 5 bases and J lost 0, with 17 bases in between. Written as DNA, the CDR3 is TGTGCCAGCAGCCCAAGCGGGGTCTCCCGCTCTGGAAACACCATATATTTT. Translated: CASSPSGVSRSGNTIYF.

This clonotype was seen repeatedly, ten times or more. The V gene is TRBV7-2, the J gene TRBJ1-2; D not resolved. The V gene lost 6 bases and the J gene lost 8 bases, with 13 bases spanning the gap. The CDR3 loop spans 12 amino acids. Per the germline V gene, CDR1 is SGHTA and CDR2 is FQGNSA. The CDR3 protein is CASSYSLQGYTF. The CDR3 region has the DNA TGTGCCAGCAGTTACAGCTTGCAGGGCTACACCTTC. The entire variable domain, with the rest obtained from reference TRBV7-2 and TRBJ1-2, is as follows: GAGVSQSPSNKVTEKGKDVELRCDPISGHTALYWYRQSLGQGLEFLIYFQGNSAPDKSGLPSDRFSAERTGGSVSTLTIQRTQQEDSAVYLCASSYSLQGYTFGSGTRLTVV.